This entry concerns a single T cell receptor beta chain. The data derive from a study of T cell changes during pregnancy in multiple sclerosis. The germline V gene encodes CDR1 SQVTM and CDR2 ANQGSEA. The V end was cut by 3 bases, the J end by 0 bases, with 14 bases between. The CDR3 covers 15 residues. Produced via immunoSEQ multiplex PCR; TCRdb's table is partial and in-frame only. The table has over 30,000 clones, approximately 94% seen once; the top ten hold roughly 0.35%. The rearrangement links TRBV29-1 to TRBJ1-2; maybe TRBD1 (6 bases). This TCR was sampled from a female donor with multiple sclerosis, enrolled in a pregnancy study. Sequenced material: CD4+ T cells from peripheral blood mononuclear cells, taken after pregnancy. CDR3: CSVEPTGKANYGYTF. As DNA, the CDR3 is TGCAGCGTTGAGCCCACAGGGAAGGCTAACTATGGCTACACCTTC.